This T cell receptor beta chain was obtained from a study of cytomegalovirus exposure and HLA in healthy donors. At the level of the study: The approximately 130 validation repertoires and the 666 first-cohort repertoires shared a platform, a later analysis reported.

The study's findings and limits: Many donors shared some public TCRs, even though most TCR sequences were rare. Within the 130 or so validation repertoires, first-cohort TCR clusters tended to co-occur, according to a later analysis. It was confirmed in vitro that three of the CMV-associated chains were specific for CMV antigens.

The junction had 11 bases not matched to a gene; V was cut back by 2 bases and J by 0 bases. Looked up from germline, CDR1 is SGDLS and CDR2 is YYNGEE. The CDR3 totals 19 residues. Profiling relied on immunoSEQ multiplex PCR, and the TCRdb table lists in-frame clones only, not all of them. The repertoire consists of 76,000 or so clones, with approximately 94% occurring once and the leading ten covering approximately 3.6%. Comment on this clone: As yet, its antigen is unknown.

This sequence joins TRBV9 and TRBJ1-3; TRBD1 aligns across 10 bases. The sequenced material came from PBMCs. This TCR was recovered from a woman under 30 in good health and CMV-seropositive. As DNA, the CDR3 is TGTGCCAGCAGCGTCCACGGACAGGGGGATCTTAGCTCTGGAAACACCATATATTTT. Protein product: CASSVHGQGDLSSGNTIYF.